A single sample is the source of the 30 T cell receptor beta chains below, sequenced in a study of Graves' ophthalmopathy and Graves' hyperthyroidism. Amplification from RNA transcripts yielded the TCR beta CDR3 regions. The authors performed first-round RT-PCR with HTBI primers and then a second-round multiplex PCR. Each CDR3 protein gets one entry after TCRdb re-called the multiplex PCR reads with MiXCR. The sample includes over a million distinct CDR3 sequences, 35% to 40% of them seen just once. What was sequenced was peripheral blood or thyroid tissue (not recorded which). The receptors shown here come from an adult man with Graves' hyperthyroidism.

This clonotype was seen a few times. The chain uses TRBV29-1 and TRBJ2-7; 8 positions agree with TRBD2. The CDR3 has 13 residues. The V gene end was trimmed by 2 bases and the J gene end by 9 bases; junction bases not matched to a gene: 9. Germline assignment: CDR1 SQVTM and CDR2 ANQGSEA. CDR3 coding DNA: TGCAGCGTTGAAAACGAGCGGGGGAGCGGGCAGTACTTC. It is translated as CSVENERGSGQYF.

This clonotype was counted many times. The V gene is TRBV2, the J gene TRBJ1-1; D gene ambiguous. Germline V gene sequence: CDR1 SNHLY, CDR2 FYNNEI. V lost 2 bases and J lost 1, with 5 bases in between. This CDR3 comprises 13 residues. In nucleotides, the CDR3 is TGTGCCAGCAGTGAAAAGTGGAACACTGAAGCTTTCTTT. Protein product: CASSEKWNTEAFF.

V gene TRBV7-8 combines with J gene TRBJ2-7; either TRBD1 or TRBD2 may supply D (5 bases each). The ends were cut back, 8 bases at V and 2 bases at J, with 16 bases in the middle. The V gene's germline CDR1 is SGHVS and CDR2 FQNEAQ. The CDR3 contains 14 residues. CDR3 DNA: TGTGCCAGCCAACCCGGGACGGAAACCTACGAGCAGTACTTC. Its protein product is CASQPGTETYEQYF. Together with reference TRBV7-8 and TRBJ2-7, the CDR3 gives the full variable domain: GAGVSQSPRYKVAKRGQDVALRCDPISGHVSLFWYQQALGQGPEFLTYFQNEAQLDKSGLPSDRFFAERPEGSVSTLKIQRTQQEDSAVYLCASQPGTETYEQYFGPGTRLTVT.

This clonotype was seen at least ten times. CDR3 nucleotides: TGCAGCGTTGTTGGCAGATTTACCACTGAAGCTTTCTTT. Protein: CSVVGRFTTEAFF. The chain couples TRBV29-1 to TRBJ1-1; D gene ambiguous. V was shortened by 4 bases and J by 4 bases, with 13 bases between the two germline ends. The germline V gene has CDR1 SQVTM and CDR2 ANQGSEA. The CDR3 is made up of 13 amino acids.

Only a few counts were recorded for this clonotype. The gene calls are TRBV5-4 and TRBJ2-2; D is perhaps TRBD2 (8 bases). The V gene's germline CDR1 is SGHNT and CDR2 YYREEE (reference sequence). Trimming stripped 4 bases from V and 5 bases from J, with 21 bases between. This CDR3 is 17 amino acids long. Here the CDR3 DNA reads TGTGCCAGCAGCCCGGGAGGGACAGCGAGTAGTACCGGGGAGCTGTTTTTT. This translates into CASSPGGTASSTGELFF. Variable domain in full (rest from reference TRBV5-4 and TRBJ2-2): ETGVTQSPTHLIKTRGQQVTLRCSSQSGHNTVSWYQQALGQGPQFIFQYYREEENGRGNFPPRFSGLQFPNYSSELNVNALELDDSALYLCASSPGGTASSTGELFFGEGSRLTVL.

This clonotype was seen a handful of times. V usage is TRBV7-9 and J usage is TRBJ1-2; D is possibly TRBD1 (6 bases). V lost 2 bases and J 8 bases, leaving 18 bases between the germline ends. This CDR3 is built from 15 residues. Germline CDR1 SEHNR, CDR2 FQNEAQ (reference sequence). Written as DNA, the CDR3 is TGTGCCAGCAGCTTAACGAGGGGTGAGGGGGGAGGCTACACCTTC. Encoded protein: CASSLTRGEGGGYTF.

The chain combines TRBV7-2 with TRBJ2-5; D remains unclear. The CDR3 length is 14 residues. Between the trimmed V and J ends, which lost 6 bases and 0 bases, there was a span of 11 bases. Germline-derived CDR1 and CDR2 are SGHTA and FQGNSA. The CDR3 nucleotides are TGTGCCAGCAGTTTTCATGGCAACCAAGAGACCCAGTACTTC. Translated, it gives CASSFHGNQETQYF.

This clonotype turned up a few times. V and J are TRBV12-3 or TRBV12-4 and TRBJ2-2, with 8 nucleotides matching TRBD1. V dropped 6 bases and J dropped 3; count of bases not matched to a gene: 6. CDR3 length equals 15 residues. CDR3 sequence: CASSWTGWDTGELFF. The DNA of the CDR3 is TGTGCCAGCAGCTGGACAGGGTGGGACACCGGGGAGCTGTTTTTT.

This clonotype was seen repeatedly, ten times or more. The V call is TRBV5-1, the J call TRBJ1-1; TRBD1 is a possible D gene (6 bases). The ends were cut back, 2 bases at V and 4 bases at J, with 21 bases in the middle. Germline assignment: CDR1 SGHRS and CDR2 YFSETQ. This CDR3 is 17 amino acids long. The DNA for the CDR3 is TGCGCCAGCAGCTTTCAAAAGGACAGTCGAGGGTCCACTGAAGCTTTCTTT. This codes for CASSFQKDSRGSTEAFF.

The rearrangement uses TRBV6-1 and TRBJ1-1, with D hard to call. Trimming shortened V by 8 bases and J by 3 bases, and 10 bases separated the two germline ends. The CDR3 has 12 residues. Germline-derived CDR1 and CDR2 are MNHNS and SASEGT. As DNA, the CDR3 is TGTGCCAGCCAATCCCCCTACACTGAAGCTTTCTTT. This sequence encodes CASQSPYTEAFF.

There are many counts of this clonotype. A much larger clone lies a single base off, so this may be a read error. The CDR3 nucleotides read TGTGCCAGCAGGGGTAGTACCTACGAGCAGTACTTC. Translating it yields CASRGSTYEQYF. The chain carries TRBV12-3 or TRBV12-4 and TRBJ2-7, with D unclear. The CDR3 is 12 amino acids. The V end was cut by 6 bases, the J end by 2 bases, with 8 bases between.

At least ten counts were recorded for this clonotype. The chain employs TRBV19 and TRBJ1-5; TRBD1 aligns across 8 bases. Germline V gene data show CDR1 as LNHDA and CDR2 as SQIVND (reference sequence). V shed 9 bases, J shed 6 bases, and the junction held 7 bases outside the gene matches. There are 13 residues in the CDR3. Here the CDR3 reads CASSGGFRQPQHF. The CDR3 bases are TGTGCCAGCTCAGGGGGCTTCCGTCAGCCCCAGCATTTT.

In the case of this clonotype: The conserved phenylalanine or tryptophan is not found at the CDR3 terminus, so this likely reflects a read error. This chain uses TRBV7-8 with TRBJ2-2; the match to TRBD1 covers 8 bases. J was trimmed by 10 bases and V by 5 bases; bases with no gene match: 12. Germline V lookup: CDR1 SGHVS, CDR2 FQNEAQ. The CDR3 is 15 amino acids. The CDR3 protein is CASSLWTGSAEELFS. The CDR3 nucleotides read TGTGCCAGCAGCCTATGGACAGGGTCGGCCGAGGAGCTGTTTTCT.

This clonotype occurred many times. The chain employs TRBV24-1 and TRBJ2-2; D remains ambiguous. The CDR3 has 14 residues. The germline V and J ends were trimmed by 3 bases and 2 bases, with 6 bases remaining between them. The V gene's germline CDR1 is KGHDR and CDR2 SFDVKD. DNA of the CDR3: TGTGCCACCAGTGATCCTCTAAACACCGGGGAGCTGTTTTTT. Its translation is CATSDPLNTGELFF.

Comments on this clonotype: The junction shows a germline mismatch at one end, possibly a read error. This rearrangement joins TRBV7-9 to TRBJ2-7, with D perhaps given as TRBD1 or TRBD2 (6 bases each). Germline CDR1 reads SEHNR; CDR2 reads FQNEAQ (reference sequence). The CDR3 is made up of 16 amino acids. The CDR3 DNA is TGCGCCAGCAGCCAAGCTGTTGCGGGACACTCCTACGAGCAGTACTTC. It yields the protein CASSQAVAGHSYEQYF. The variable domain in full, completed from reference TRBV7-9 and TRBJ2-7, reads DTGVSQNPRHKITKRGQNVTFRCDPISEHNRLYWYRQTLGQGPEFLTYFQNEAQLEKSRLLSDRFSAERPKGSFSTLEIQRTEQGDSAMYLCASSQAVAGHSYEQYFGPGTRLTVT.

A single count supports this clonotype. The V gene is TRBV6-5, the J gene TRBJ1-2, with D possibly being TRBD1 (5 bases). Trimming took off 5 bases at V and 10 bases at J, with 14 bases between the two ends. Germline CDR1 MNHEY, CDR2 SVGAGI. The CDR3 contains 12 residues. The CDR3 loop is CASSRAGVVYTF. In nucleotides, the CDR3 is TGTGCCAGCAGTCGAGCGGGGGTCGTCTACACCTTC.

The gene calls are TRBV28 and TRBJ2-7, with 7 bases fitting TRBD2. Germline CDR1 reads MDHEN; CDR2 reads SYDVKM. The ends lost 6 bases at V and 7 bases at J; junction bases unmatched: 12. The CDR3 runs to 14 residues. CDR3 residues: CASSTGSGGGEQYF. CDR3 bases: TGTGCCAGCAGCACCGGTTCGGGGGGAGGTGAGCAGTACTTC.

Of note for this clonotype: This may stem from a read error, because a much larger clone lies one nucleotide away. The CDR3 is CASSEVAMYF. The CDR3 bases are TGTGCCAGCAGCGAGGTAGCGATGTACTTC. The rearrangement joins TRBV2 to TRBJ2-7; possible D gene TRBD2, 5 bases. The CDR3 loop spans 10 amino acids. Germline V gives CDR1 SNHLY, CDR2 FYNNEI. Trimming stripped 6 bases from V and 12 bases from J, with 12 bases between.

V gene TRBV9 combines with J gene TRBJ2-7, with D perhaps assigned TRBD1 or TRBD2 (7 bases each). Trimming took off 3 bases at V and 2 bases at J, with 15 bases between the two ends. The CDR3 is 15 residues long. Germline values: CDR1 SGDLS, CDR2 YYNGEE. The CDR3 DNA sequence: TGTGCCAGCAGCGCAGGGGGGGGGATTACCTACGAGCAGTACTTC. It translates to CASSAGGGITYEQYF.

There are a few counts of this clonotype. J is TRBJ2-7 and V is TRBV20-1, with D uncertain. The V end was cut by 0 bases, the J end by 3 bases, with 12 bases between. The CDR3 totals 14 residues. CDR1 is DFQATT, CDR2 SNEGSKA, per germline (reference sequence). The CDR3 sequence: CSARDLGRVYEQYF. In DNA, the CDR3 is TGCAGTGCTAGAGACCTCGGTCGGGTCTACGAGCAGTACTTC.

The rearrangement links TRBV29-1 to TRBJ1-2, with no clear D. This CDR3 has 11 residues. Trimming cost V 0 bases and J 11 bases, with 10 bases left between them. Germline CDR1 SQVTM, CDR2 ANQGSEA. The CDR3 bases are TGCAGCGTTGAAGATCGGGCTGGGTACACCTTC. Translation: CSVEDRAGYTF.

This clonotype was picked up many times. This chain uses TRBV20-1 with TRBJ2-5; D not resolved. Germline V gene lookup returns CDR1 DFQATT and CDR2 SNEGSKA (reference sequence). Deletions cut 5 bases from V and 7 bases from J, with 17 bases between. CDR3 length: 13 residues. CDR3 sequence: CSAHGRSGGTQYF. The CDR3 DNA sequence: TGCAGTGCTCACGGGCGGTCAGGTGGGACCCAGTACTTC.

V and J are TRBV12-3 or TRBV12-4 and TRBJ1-2; D is possibly TRBD1 (5 bases). CDR3 length: 13 amino acids. V gave up 5 bases and J gave up 8 bases, with 15 bases separating them. CDR3 amino acids: CASSIRDSGGYTF. The CDR3 coding sequence is TGTGCCAGCAGTATCCGGGACTCTGGAGGCTACACCTTC.

The table lists this clonotype with many counts. V and J are TRBV9 and TRBJ1-2; the D is unclear. The CDR3 covers 13 residues. Between the trimmed V and J ends, which lost 3 bases and 4 bases, there was a span of 10 bases. The V gene's germline CDR1 is SGDLS and CDR2 YYNGEE. The CDR3 DNA is TGTGCCAGCAGCGCTCGGGTGGGCTATGGCTACACCTTC. It yields the protein CASSARVGYGYTF.

The chain is built from TRBV2 and TRBJ2-7; 7 nucleotides agree with TRBD1. Germline V lookup: CDR1 SNHLY, CDR2 FYNNEI. The CDR3 length is 13 residues. Losses at the gene ends were 11 bases for V and 5 bases for J; bases not matched to a gene: 12. The CDR3 is CAGQGGSGNEQYF. CDR3 nucleotides: TGTGCCGGCCAAGGGGGCTCTGGCAACGAGCAGTACTTC. The full variable domain, completed using reference TRBV2 and TRBJ2-7, is EPEVTQTPSHQVTQMGQEVILRCVPISNHLYFYWYRQILGQKVEFLVSFYNNEISEKSEIFDDQFSVERPDGSNFTLKIRSTKLEDSAMYFCAGQGGSGNEQYFGPGTRLTVT.

Points on this clonotype: A much larger clone differs by one base, so this may be a read error. This rearrangement joins TRBV7-9 to TRBJ2-7; TRBD2 aligns across 7 bases. The CDR3 totals 13 residues. Germline-derived CDR1 and CDR2 are SEHNR and FQNEAQ (reference sequence). The CDR3 sequence is CASSLAAEVEQYF. In DNA form, the CDR3 reads TGTGCCAGCAGCCTAGCGGCAGAGGTGGAGCAGTACTTC.

In its sample, this clonotype was seen many times. The V gene is TRBV20-1, the J gene TRBJ1-2; D gene unclear. Trimming left V 5 bases short and J 10 bases short, with 23 bases between. The germline V gene encodes CDR1 DFQATT and CDR2 SNEGSKA (reference sequence). This CDR3 is built from 14 residues. In DNA, the CDR3 is TGCAGTGCTCGGAGCTTACAGCGAGTTATTGTCTACACCTTC. This gives the protein CSARSLQRVIVYTF.

The rearrangement joins TRBV4-3 to TRBJ2-6, with TRBD1 identical over 11 bases. J was trimmed by 1 base and V by 6 bases; bases with no gene match: 8. Germline V gene lookup returns CDR1 LGHNA and CDR2 YSLEER. The CDR3 extends over 18 amino acids. CDR3 sequence: CASSRQGQGASGANVLTF. CDR3 coding DNA: TGCGCCAGCAGTCGGCAAGGACAGGGGGCGTCTGGGGCCAACGTCCTGACTTTC.

This clonotype showed up just a few times. This chain uses TRBV12-3 or TRBV12-4 with TRBJ1-2; perhaps TRBD1 as D (6 bases). The CDR3 consists of 16 residues. Between the trimmed V and J ends, which lost 8 bases and 0 bases, there was a span of 19 bases. The CDR3 spells CASVGDTTTTNYGYTF. The CDR3 region has the DNA TGTGCCAGCGTCGGGGACACAACGACCACTAACTATGGCTACACCTTC.

V usage is TRBV10-3 and J usage is TRBJ2-7, with 14 bases fitting TRBD2. The J call may be in error: the DNA end matches TRBJ2-5 better. CDR1 ENHRY and CDR2 SYGVKD come from the germline V gene. There are 16 residues in the CDR3. CDR3 sequence (DNA): TGTGCCAGCAGACTGACTAGCGGGAGGGAACGAGAGACCCAGTACTTC. It codes for CASRLTSGRERETQYF.